The T cell receptor beta chain described here comes from a study of blood T cells in healthy people across ages. A J-beta primer mix and a sample-barcoded 5' primer were used in a second PCR of roughly 7 to 12 cycles. MiXCR, applied by TCRdb to the 5' RACE reads, yields one record per CDR3 protein. Of more than 900,000 distinct CDR3 sequences listed, 20% to 25% are singletons. The sample was also reused in another study, on T cells of mothers and their children. From that paper: Study donors consisted of a few healthy Caucasian mothers and their six children. Versus unrelated pairs, overlap was slightly higher in related mother-child pairs, without reaching significance.

This TCR came from a girl aged 2-10 years in good health. Specimen: blood.

Written as DNA, the CDR3 is TGCGCCAGCAGCCGGGCCTCTGGACAGGGGAGTCAGGATGAGCAGTTCTTC. The encoded protein is CASSRASGQGSQDEQFF. This chain uses TRBV4-1 with TRBJ2-5; TRBD1 matches 9 bases. The DNA end is more similar to TRBJ2-1, so the J call may be wrong. Looked up from germline, CDR1 is MGHRA and CDR2 is YSYEKL. The CDR3 is 17 residues long.